One sample yielded the 30 T cell receptor beta chains listed below, sequenced in a study of blood T cells in healthy people across ages. With a J-beta primer mix and a sample-barcoded 5' primer, a second PCR ran roughly 6 to 11 cycles. TCRdb processed the 5' RACE reads anew with MiXCR; each CDR3 protein has one entry. Of just over 1 million distinct CDR3 sequences listed, 45% are singletons. The specimen sequenced was blood. The receptor source for this set is a woman between 55 and 75 years old in good health.

The table lists this clonotype with a count of one. An end of the junction does not agree with germline; a read error may underlie this. This rearrangement joins TRBV7-7 to TRBJ2-5, with 15 bases lining up with TRBD2. There are 19 residues in the CDR3. Per the germline V gene, CDR1 is SSHAT and CDR2 is FNYEAQ (reference sequence). CDR3 DNA sequence: TGTGCTAGCAGCTACTGGACTAGCGGGGGGGTCCCGTACCAAGAGACCCAGTACTTC. This gives the protein CASSYWTSGGVPYQETQYF.

Turning to this clonotype: A read error is possible here, since a much larger clone lies one base away. The chain carries TRBV12-3 or TRBV12-4 and TRBJ2-1, with D perhaps assigned TRBD1 or TRBD2 (7 bases each). CDR3 size: 19 residues. Written as DNA, the CDR3 is TGTGCCAGCAGCCCGGATGGACAGGAACCATTAGCGGGTTACACTGAGCAGTTCTTC. This translates into CASSPDGQEPLAGYTEQFF.

This chain uses TRBV9 with TRBJ2-2; tentative D call: TRBD2 (6 bases). V dropped 1 base and J dropped 7 bases, with 11 bases sitting between them. This CDR3 is 14 amino acids long. Germline loops: CDR1 SGDLS, CDR2 YYNGEE. The CDR3 region is CASSVTGEVGELFF. The CDR3 nucleotides read TGTGCCAGCAGCGTAACGGGAGAGGTCGGGGAGCTGTTTTTT.

The chain combines TRBV24-1 with TRBJ2-3; TRBD2 agrees at 15 bases. J lost 5 bases, V lost 3 bases, and 5 bases had no gene match. This CDR3 is 17 amino acids long. Germline lookup yields CDR1 KGHDR and CDR2 SFDVKD. In DNA, the CDR3 is TGTGCCACCAGTGATCAGGGACTAGCGGGAGGACGAGATACGCAGTATTTT. Translating gives CATSDQGLAGGRDTQYF.

The V gene is TRBV7-9, the J gene TRBJ2-7, with 8 bases that match TRBD2. Germline V gives CDR1 SEHNR, CDR2 FQNEAQ (reference sequence). With 4 bases clipped from V and 0 bases from J, the junction kept 8 bases outside the gene matches. This CDR3 region has 16 residues. CDR3 nucleotide sequence: TGTGCCAGCAGCTCACCCAGCGGGAGTAGCTCCTACGAGCAGTACTTC. Translated, it gives CASSSPSGSSSYEQYF.

The rearrangement uses TRBV20-1 and TRBJ1-2; a weak D match, TRBD1 (5 bases). The CDR3 is 17 amino acids. V lost 3 bases and J 2 bases, leaving 22 bases between the germline ends. Germline lookup yields CDR1 DFQATT and CDR2 SNEGSKA (reference sequence). The CDR3 reads CSASSLQDVGGNYGYTF. CDR3 nucleotide sequence: TGCAGTGCTAGTTCCCTGCAGGACGTTGGGGGAAACTATGGCTACACCTTC.

This clonotype was observed at least ten times. Mismatch with germline at one junction end may stem from a read error. V usage is TRBV5-1 and J usage is TRBJ2-7; D uncertain. This CDR3 has 12 amino acids. The germline V gene encodes CDR1 SGHRS and CDR2 YFSETQ. DNA of the CDR3: TGTGCCAGCAGCTTAGTCTCCTACGAGCAGTACTTC. Translating it yields CASSLVSYEQYF. The variable domain in full, with the rest retrieved from reference TRBV5-1 and TRBJ2-7, is KAGVTQTPRYLIKTRGQQVTLSCSPISGHRSVSWYQQTPGQGLQFLFEYFSETQRNKGNFPGRFSGRQFSNSRSEMNVSTLELGDSALYLCASSLVSYEQYFGPGTRLTVT.

This clonotype occurred a few times. In DNA, the CDR3 is TGTGCCAGCAGCCAATGGGCGGGTGTCCGGGAGACCCAGTACTTC. Protein: CASSQWAGVRETQYF. The rearrangement links TRBV14 to TRBJ2-5; the D gene is possibly TRBD2 (5 bases). The V end lost 2 bases, the J end lost 5 bases, and 15 bases lay between the germline ends. Germline CDR1 reads SGHDN; CDR2 reads FVKESK. The CDR3 is 15 residues long.

This clonotype was counted a few times. This chain uses TRBV7-9 with TRBJ1-1; D is unclear. Germline V gives CDR1 SEHNR, CDR2 FQNEAQ (reference sequence). The V end lost 4 bases, the J end lost 0 bases, and 15 bases lay between the germline ends. This CDR3 contains 16 residues. CDR3 in DNA: TGTGCCAGCAGCTCTAGGAAGAGTAGCATGAACACTGAAGCTTTCTTT. Residues: CASSSRKSSMNTEAFF.

This clonotype turned up a few times. The CDR3 spells CASSYQRGQGLEKLFF. The CDR3 coding sequence is TGTGCCAGCAGTTACCAAAGGGGACAGGGATTAGAAAAACTGTTTTTT. The chain links TRBV6-5 to TRBJ1-4, with 9 bases lining up with TRBD1. Germline CDR1 is MNHEY and CDR2 is SVGAGI. Germline trimming cut 2 bases from V and 8 bases from J; bases unmatched to any gene: 9. The CDR3 loop spans 16 amino acids.

Only a few counts were recorded for this clonotype. The chain combines TRBV27 with TRBJ2-7; TRBD2 matches at 7 bases. The CDR3 contains 15 residues. CDR1 and CDR2 (germline): MNHEY, SMNVEV (reference sequence). V trimming: 0 bases; J trimming: 5 bases; junction bases outside the gene matches: 7. The CDR3 loop is CASSLSLTSAHEQYF. CDR3 DNA: TGTGCCAGCAGTTTATCCCTCACTAGCGCCCACGAGCAGTACTTC.

The rearrangement joins TRBV29-1 to TRBJ2-2; unclear D gene. Germline V gene data show CDR1 as SQVTM and CDR2 as ANQGSEA. Deletions cut 7 bases from V and 6 bases from J, with 18 bases between. The CDR3 has 14 amino acids. The CDR3 loop is CSAKVGLSAGELFF. The CDR3 DNA reads as TGCAGCGCCAAGGTGGGGTTATCGGCCGGGGAGCTGTTTTTT.

The rearrangement joins TRBV15 to TRBJ2-1; D unresolved. Judging by the DNA end, TRBJ2-7 fits better; the J call may be wrong. The CDR3 is 15 amino acids. From germline, CDR1 is LNHNV and CDR2 YYDKDF (reference sequence). CDR3 bases: TGTGCCACCAGCAGAGACGACTCCTCCTACAATGAGCAGTACTTC. Its translation is CATSRDDSSYNEQYF.

Notes on this clonotype: The junction differs from germline at one of its ends, possibly a read error. The chain uses TRBV5-1 and TRBJ2-7; 14 bases fit TRBD2. The CDR3 spans 17 residues. Germline assignment: CDR1 SGHRS and CDR2 YFSETQ. This CDR3 is CASSLETSGRASCEQYF. CDR3 DNA sequence: TGCGCCAGCAGCTTGGAGACTAGCGGGAGGGCCTCCTGCGAGCAGTACTTC.

This clonotype was seen at least ten times. This rearrangement joins TRBV24-1 to TRBJ2-3; D call uncertain. The CDR3 consists of 14 residues. V lost 4 bases, J lost 6 bases, and 13 bases lay in between. Germline V gene lookup returns CDR1 KGHDR and CDR2 SFDVKD. The CDR3 DNA sequence: TGTGCCACCAGTGACCCCCAACGGTCGGATACGCAGTATTTT. Translation: CATSDPQRSDTQYF.

In this sample, this clonotype turned up a few times. The V call is TRBV2, the J call TRBJ2-5, with 10 positions matching TRBD1. Germline-derived CDR1 and CDR2 are SNHLY and FYNNEI. This CDR3 has 14 amino acids. The J segment lost 5 bases and the V segment lost 6 bases, leaving 6 bases of the junction unmatched. The CDR3 sequence: CASRETGGAETQYF. The CDR3 DNA sequence: TGTGCCAGCAGAGAGACAGGGGGCGCGGAGACCCAGTACTTC.

This clonotype was counted a few times. This rearrangement joins TRBV12-5 to TRBJ2-4, with unresolved D. Trimming left V 0 bases short and J 0 bases short, with 6 bases between. In germline, CDR1 is LGHNT, CDR2 FRNRAP. The length of the CDR3 is 15 residues. CDR3 amino acids: CASGLVFEAKNIQYF. In nucleotides, the CDR3 is TGTGCTAGTGGTTTGGTCTTTGAAGCCAAAAACATTCAGTACTTC.

The rearrangement uses TRBV12-3 or TRBV12-4 and TRBJ2-2; 10 nucleotides agree with TRBD1. The CDR3 extends over 15 amino acids. V lost 5 bases, J lost 0 bases, and 0 bases stayed unmatched. The CDR3 is CASSGTGANTGELFF. CDR3 sequence (DNA): TGTGCCAGCAGTGGGACAGGGGCGAACACCGGGGAGCTGTTTTTT.

V and J are TRBV9 and TRBJ2-3; possibly TRBD1 for D (5 bases). V was clipped by 0 bases and J by 6 bases, with 17 bases between them. This CDR3 is built from 16 residues. Per the germline V gene, CDR1 is SGDLS and CDR2 is YYNGEE. The CDR3 is CASSVVDSPSSDTQYF. CDR3 bases: TGTGCCAGCAGCGTAGTTGACAGTCCCTCGAGCGATACGCAGTATTTT.

Only a few counts were recorded for this clonotype. V gene TRBV29-1 combines with J gene TRBJ2-3; TRBD2 matches 8 bases. The CDR3 totals 12 residues. V shed 3 bases, J shed 8 bases, and the junction held 4 bases outside the gene matches. Germline-derived CDR1 and CDR2 are SQVTM and ANQGSEA. CDR3 loop: CSVDGRGRTQYF. CDR3 nucleotide sequence: TGCAGCGTTGACGGGAGGGGACGTACGCAGTATTTT.

J is TRBJ2-5 and V is TRBV3-1, with D hard to call. The CDR3 is 12 residues long. V lost 2 bases and J lost 11, with 12 bases in between. Germline V gene lookup returns CDR1 LGHDT and CDR2 YNNKEL (reference sequence). The CDR3 DNA reads TGTGCCAGCAGCCAAACGCGTCAGGAGCAGTACTTC. Protein product: CASSQTRQEQYF.

This rearrangement joins TRBV7-9 to TRBJ2-7, with TRBD2 as a possible D gene (6 bases). CDR1 SEHNR and CDR2 FQNEAQ come from the germline V gene (reference sequence). V was clipped by 3 bases and J by 4 bases, with 16 bases between them. There are 15 residues in the CDR3. CDR3 DNA sequence: TGTGCCAGCAGCTTTTCTAGCGCGAATCCGTACGAGCAGTACTTC. This codes for CASSFSSANPYEQYF.

As concerns this clonotype: A much more abundant neighbour one base away suggests this may be a read error. The rearrangement joins TRBV25-1 to TRBJ2-7; 12 bases fit TRBD2. Germline CDR1 and CDR2: MGHDK and SYGVNS. CDR3 length equals 15 residues. The CDR3 reads CAGSEAGLAGNEQYF. As DNA, the CDR3 is TGTGCCGGCAGTGAAGCAGGACTAGCGGGAAACGAGCAGTACTTC.

There are a few counts of this clonotype. The chain is built from TRBV29-1 and TRBJ2-3; TRBD1 aligns across 7 bases. Losses at the gene ends were 3 bases for V and 6 bases for J; bases not matched to a gene: 21. Germline values: CDR1 SQVTM, CDR2 ANQGSEA. This CDR3 spans 18 amino acids. As DNA, the CDR3 is TGCAGCGTTGAGAACTTACAACAGGGGATGGGAGCCGCGGATACGCAGTATTTT. Amino acid sequence: CSVENLQQGMGAADTQYF.

This clonotype was observed a few times. V and J are TRBV9 and TRBJ2-7; 7 positions match TRBD2. This CDR3 is 15 amino acids long. The germline gives CDR1 SGDLS, CDR2 YYNGEE. J lost 3 bases, V lost 0 bases, and 6 bases had no gene match. Written as DNA, the CDR3 is TGTGCCAGCAGCGTAGCAGCGGGATATTTCTACGAGCAGTACTTC. Encoded protein: CASSVAAGYFYEQYF.

V is TRBV27 and J is TRBJ2-7, with 8 bases matching TRBD1. The CDR3 is 14 residues long. In germline, CDR1 is MNHEY, CDR2 SMNVEV (reference sequence). V shed 4 bases and J 0 bases; nucleotides not matched to a gene: 2. CDR3 sequence: CASSSDRVSYEQYF. CDR3 in DNA: TGTGCCAGCAGTTCGGACAGGGTCTCCTACGAGCAGTACTTC.

This clonotype has more than one count but fewer than ten. J is TRBJ2-1 and V is TRBV20-1, with 7 bases fitting TRBD1. Trimming cost V 3 bases and J 6 bases; bases outside gene matches: 14. The germline V gene has CDR1 DFQATT and CDR2 SNEGSKA (reference sequence). CDR3 size: 16 residues. Here the CDR3 DNA reads TGCAGTGCTAGTACCGCCCTACAGGGGCGCCGCAATGAGCAGTTCTTC. It is translated as CSASTALQGRRNEQFF.

This clonotype was seen a few times. V gene TRBV27 combines with J gene TRBJ2-1; 11 nucleotides line up with TRBD2. V gave up 6 bases and J gave up 5 bases; unmatched junction bases: 9. There are 16 residues in the CDR3. Germline loops: CDR1 MNHEY, CDR2 SMNVEV (reference sequence). The CDR3 DNA is TGTGCCAGCAGCCGTCCACTAGCGGGGGTAAACAATGAGCAGTTCTTC. Translation gives CASSRPLAGVNNEQFF.

This rearrangement joins TRBV12-3 or TRBV12-4 to TRBJ1-4; D remains ambiguous. The CDR3 is made up of 12 amino acids. Trimming took off 7 bases at V and 6 bases at J, with 9 bases between the two ends. This chain's CDR3 is CASTSWDEKLFF. The DNA of the CDR3 is TGTGCCAGCACCTCCTGGGATGAAAAACTGTTTTTT.

This clonotype was picked up a small number of times. The gene calls are TRBV7-9 and TRBJ2-1; 8 bases line up with TRBD1. V shed 1 base and J 2 bases; nucleotides not matched to a gene: 10. Germline CDR1 SEHNR, CDR2 FQNEAQ (reference sequence). The CDR3 extends over 18 amino acids. Written as DNA, the CDR3 is TGTGCCAGCAGCTTAGTTGGACAGGGAGAGATTGCCTACAATGAGCAGTTCTTC. Translated, it gives CASSLVGQGEIAYNEQFF.